One sample yielded the 23 T cell receptor beta chains listed below, sequenced in a study of blood T cell repertoires in COVID-19. Data came from immunoSEQ multiplex PCR; TCRdb stores just in-frame clones and leaves some out. The profile shows 200,000 to 250,000 clones, roughly 80% of them singletons. Sequenced sample: PBMCs or T cells enriched from blood (not recorded which). Receptors were obtained from a woman in her fifties or sixties who had been exposed to COVID-19.

The chain joins TRBV11-2 to TRBJ2-7, with D maybe TRBD2 (5 bases). V gave up 6 bases and J gave up 3 bases, with 15 bases separating them. Germline V gene lookup returns CDR1 SGHAT and CDR2 FQNNGV. This CDR3 comprises 14 residues. This CDR3 is CASRLAGSFYEQYF. CDR3 sequence (DNA): TGTGCCAGCAGACTTGCGGGCAGCTTCTACGAGCAGTACTTC. Using reference TRBV11-2 and TRBJ2-7 for the parts outside the CDR3, the full variable domain is EAGVAQSPRYKIIEKRQSVAFWCNPISGHATLYWYQQILGQGPKLLIQFQNNGVVDDSQLPKDRFSAERLKGVDSTLKIQPAKLEDSAVYLCASRLAGSFYEQYFGPGTRLTVT.

The CDR3, as DNA: TGTGCCAGCAGCTCAGGGGTAGGAGATTTTGAAAAACTGTTTTTT. Protein: CASSSGVGDFEKLFF. This sequence joins TRBV28 and TRBJ1-4; D might be TRBD1 (6 bases). There are 15 residues in the CDR3. Looked up from germline, CDR1 is MDHEN and CDR2 is SYDVKM. V lost 6 bases and J lost 7, with 18 bases in between.

The DNA for the CDR3 is TGTGCCAGCAGCTTAGATAGCAGGGGGCGATCTAATGAGCAGTTCTTC. It codes for CASSLDSRGRSNEQFF. The chain recombines TRBV11-1 with TRBJ2-1, with 8 nucleotides matching TRBD1. The CDR3 runs to 16 residues. Germline trimming cut 1 base from V and 7 bases from J; bases unmatched to any gene: 9. In germline, CDR1 is SGHAT, CDR2 FQDESV (reference sequence). The full variable domain, with the rest looked up from reference TRBV11-1 and TRBJ2-1, is EAEVAQSPRYKITEKSQAVAFWCDPISGHATLYWYRQILGQGPELLVQFQDESVVDDSQLPKDRFSAERLKGVDSTLKIQPAELGDSAMYLCASSLDSRGRSNEQFFGPGTRLTVL.

This clone was recorded a few times. V is TRBV12-3 or TRBV12-4 and J is TRBJ2-1; 7 nucleotides align to TRBD1. The CDR3 runs to 13 residues. V shed 6 bases and J 10 bases; nucleotides not matched to a gene: 9. The CDR3 DNA sequence: TGTGCCAGCAGGGAACAGGGGCTGGGGGAGCAGTTCTTC. This sequence encodes CASREQGLGEQFF.

The CDR3 protein is CASRPPGGRGYTF. The CDR3 bases are TGTGCCAGCAGGCCCCCCGGAGGTCGGGGCTACACCTTC. The gene calls are TRBV28 and TRBJ1-2; D gene ambiguous. Trimming cost V 6 bases and J 8 bases, with 16 bases left between them. The germline CDR1 and CDR2 sequences are MDHEN and SYDVKM. The CDR3 consists of 13 residues.

The chain employs TRBV27 and TRBJ2-7; TRBD1 might be the D (5 bases). The V end lost 5 bases, the J end lost 6 bases, and 17 bases lay between the germline ends. The CDR3 is made up of 14 amino acids. The germline gives CDR1 MNHEY, CDR2 SMNVEV (reference sequence). The CDR3 region has the DNA TGTGCCAGCAGTCCCACCAGGGTTCGAGGCGAGCAGTACTTC. Residues: CASSPTRVRGEQYF.

The chain links TRBV7-2 to TRBJ2-6; unclear D gene. The CDR3 sequence is 15 residues long. Germline CDR1 SGHTA, CDR2 FQGNSA. The ends were cut back, 1 base at V and 0 bases at J, with 4 bases in the middle. The CDR3: CASSLVNSGANVLTF. The DNA for the CDR3 is TGTGCCAGCAGCTTAGTAAACTCTGGGGCCAACGTCCTGACTTTC.

This clone was seen more than once but under ten times. The CDR3 reads CASSLSSGGTEAFF. The CDR3 DNA sequence: TGTGCCAGCAGCCTCAGTTCGGGAGGCACTGAAGCTTTCTTT. This chain joins TRBV3-1 (or the pseudogene TRBV3-2) and TRBJ1-1; D remains unclear. Per germline, CDR1 LGHDT and CDR2 YNNKEL (reference sequence). Trimming took 4 bases from V and 4 from J, leaving 13 bases between them. The length of the CDR3 is 14 residues.

The rearrangement uses TRBV20-1 and TRBJ1-1; D unresolved. CDR1 and CDR2 from the germline V gene are DFQATT and SNEGSKA (reference sequence). With 5 bases removed from V and 14 bases from J, the gap between germline ends came to 15 bases. The CDR3 consists of 10 residues. Here the CDR3 DNA reads TGCAGTGCTGGTGGGCTGGAGTCGTTCTTT. Protein sequence: CSAGGLESFF.

This chain uses TRBV24-1 with TRBJ2-5; 7 bases map to TRBD1. The J segment lost 4 bases and the V segment lost 9 bases, leaving 7 bases of the junction unmatched. Germline CDR1 reads KGHDR; CDR2 reads SFDVKD. This CDR3 is built from 13 residues. The CDR3 DNA sequence: TGTGCCACCGGGGACAGTGCCCTAGAGACCCAGTACTTC. It codes for CATGDSALETQYF.

CDR3 region: CASRGGIFQDRTEKLFF. For the CDR3, the DNA is TGTGCCAGCAGAGGCGGTATATTCCAGGACAGGACCGAAAAACTGTTTTTT. The rearrangement joins TRBV28 to TRBJ1-4; the match to TRBD1 covers 7 bases. Germline V gene data show CDR1 as MDHEN and CDR2 as SYDVKM. The CDR3 extends over 17 amino acids. With V trimmed by 6 bases and J by 8 bases, 18 bases remained unmatched.

V gene TRBV7-2 combines with J gene TRBJ2-5, with D possibly TRBD1 on 7 matching bases. V dropped 4 bases and J dropped 4 bases, with 19 bases sitting between them. Germline CDR1 and CDR2: SGHTA and FQGNSA. CDR3 length: 16 amino acids. The CDR3 loop reads CASSSQSGGRRETQYF. CDR3 sequence (DNA): TGTGCCAGCAGCTCCCAGTCAGGGGGGAGAAGAGAGACCCAGTACTTC.

The rearrangement uses TRBV6-6 and TRBJ1-4, with TRBD1 matching 7 bases. V was clipped by 6 bases and J by 8 bases; unmatched bases: 6. Germline CDR1 MNHNY, CDR2 SVGAGI (reference sequence). This CDR3 has 13 amino acids. CDR3 amino acids: CASSWTGQEKLFF. The CDR3, as DNA: TGTGCCAGCAGCTGGACAGGACAGGAAAAACTGTTTTTT.

The V and J genes are TRBV7-8 and TRBJ2-1; D gene uncertain. The CDR3 consists of 12 residues. V dropped 2 bases and J dropped 9 bases, with 8 bases sitting between them. Germline-derived CDR1 and CDR2 are SGHVS and FQNEAQ. The CDR3 sequence: CASSLLVSEQFF. The CDR3 DNA reads TGTGCCAGCAGCTTATTGGTTAGTGAGCAGTTCTTC.

V is TRBV5-1 and J is TRBJ2-3, with 7 bases fitting TRBD2. The CDR3 contains 16 residues. V gave up 4 bases and J gave up 3 bases; unmatched junction bases: 11. The germline V gene has CDR1 SGHRS and CDR2 YFSETQ. In nucleotides, the CDR3 is TGCGCCAGCAGCGGGGGACCGGGACTAAAAACAGATACGCAGTATTTT. Its protein is CASSGGPGLKTDTQYF.

This clone was recorded only once. This chain connects TRBV21-1 to TRBJ2-1; the table's D call, TRBD2, has no DNA check behind it. TRBV21-1 is described as a pseudogene. The CDR3 is made up of 15 amino acids. CDR3 sequence reads: CASSKGGDRHNEQFF. CDR3 coding DNA: TGTGCCAGCAGCAAAGGGGGGGATCGCCACAATGAGCAGTTCTTC.

This chain links TRBV10-2 with TRBJ1-2; weak D call: TRBD1 (5 bases). V was clipped by 3 bases and J by 4 bases, with 12 bases between them. Germline-derived CDR1 and CDR2 are WSHSY and SAAADI. The CDR3 runs to 14 residues. The CDR3 loop reads CASSEGVQGYGYTF. Here the CDR3 DNA reads TGCGCCAGCAGTGAAGGAGTCCAGGGCTATGGCTACACCTTC.

The J gene is TRBJ1-2, the V gene TRBV6-1; D ambiguous. V was shortened by 0 bases and J by 3 bases, with 5 bases between the two germline ends. Germline CDR1 and CDR2: MNHNS and SASEGT. The CDR3 is made up of 13 amino acids. CDR3 sequence (DNA): TGTGCCAGCAGTGAAGCCGAGGACTATGGCTACACCTTC. It translates to CASSEAEDYGYTF.

V and J are TRBV5-1 and TRBJ2-3, with 9 bases fitting TRBD2. The V segment lost 4 bases and the J segment 2 bases; nucleotides outside the gene matches: 11. Germline lookup yields CDR1 SGHRS and CDR2 YFSETQ. The length of the CDR3 is 17 residues. The CDR3 nucleotides read TGCGCCAGCAGCGCCGACTCAGCGGGGGGTTCCACAGATACGCAGTATTTT. Translated, it gives CASSADSAGGSTDTQYF.

This sequence joins TRBV20-1 and TRBJ2-7, with D possibly being TRBD2 (6 bases). The V gene's germline CDR1 is DFQATT and CDR2 SNEGSKA (reference sequence). The CDR3 spans 11 residues. Trimming left V 3 bases short and J 6 bases short, with 9 bases between. The CDR3, as DNA: TGCAGTGCTAGGGGAGGCGGCGAGCAGTACTTC. Translation: CSARGGGEQYF.

The chain links TRBV24-1 to TRBJ2-2, with 16 bases that match TRBD2. The CDR3 spans 18 residues. The germline gives CDR1 KGHDR, CDR2 SFDVKD. V gave up 3 bases and J gave up 11 bases; unmatched junction bases: 11. CDR3: CATSDTKGLAGGPEELFF. The CDR3 DNA sequence: TGTGCCACCAGTGATACAAAGGGACTAGCGGGGGGGCCGGAAGAGCTGTTTTTT.

J is TRBJ2-5 and V is TRBV2; 10 bases agree with TRBD2. The junction had 3 bases not matched to a gene; V was cut back by 0 bases and J by 5 bases. This CDR3 region has 15 residues. Germline values: CDR1 SNHLY, CDR2 FYNNEI. CDR3 coding DNA: TGTGCCAGCAGTGAAGCTTTTAGCGGGGGGGAGACCCAGTACTTC. This gives the protein CASSEAFSGGETQYF.

The genes are TRBV24-1 and TRBJ2-5, with D perhaps TRBD1 (6 bases). The CDR3 consists of 14 residues. The ends were cut back, 5 bases at V and 0 bases at J, with 9 bases in the middle. Germline loops: CDR1 KGHDR, CDR2 SFDVKD. The CDR3 loop reads CATSGGPYQETQYF. In DNA form, the CDR3 reads TGTGCCACCAGTGGGGGGCCGTACCAAGAGACCCAGTACTTC.